The rows below give T cell receptor beta chains drawn from one sample of a study of blood T cell repertoires in COVID-19. Profiling relied on immunoSEQ multiplex PCR, and the TCRdb table lists in-frame clones only, not all of them. Here the sample spans tens of thousands of clones, about 70% being singletons. Sequencing was performed on peripheral blood. These receptors originate from a woman aged 70 to 79 with acute or convalescent COVID-19. Both conserved end residues are part of each CDR3. The D gene is left open where the match is weak. Size is omitted from some rows. Given values are once, few, many or a class for expanded clones.

-,TRBD1,TRBJ1-2,TRBV10-3,CAIGGQGAANYGYTF,TGTGCCATCGGTGGACAGGGCGCGGCTAACTATGGCTACACCTTC
-,-,TRBJ2-3,TRBV29-1,CSVEGAPSRTDTQYF,TGCAGCGTTGAGGGAGCTCCCTCCCGCACAGATACGCAGTATTTT
-,TRBD1,TRBJ1-5,TRBV7-8,CASSRGQGSNQPQHF,TGTGCCAGCAGCAGAGGACAGGGAAGCAATCAGCCCCAGCATTTT
-,TRBD1,TRBJ1-4,TRBV28,CASTRGTGGYEKLFF,TGTGCCAGCACCAGGGGGACAGGGGGTTATGAAAAACTGTTTTTT
few,TRBD2,TRBJ2-2,TRBV5-1,CASSLDRTSGGGELFF,TGCGCCAGCAGCTTAGATCGGACTAGCGGGGGCGGGGAGCTGTTTTTT
few,TRBD2,TRBJ2-2,TRBV5-1,CASSLRRETTNTGELFF,TGCGCCAGCAGCCTAAGGCGGGAGACGACGAACACCGGGGAGCTGTTTTTT
-,TRBD2,TRBJ2-5,TRBV5-4,CASSFGARGQETQYF,TGTGCCAGCAGCTTCGGCGCGCGGGGGCAAGAGACCCAGTACTTC
-,-,TRBJ2-7,TRBV21-1,CASSSLGTRTPDYEQYF,TGTGCCAGCAGCTCCCTCGGGACTAGGACCCCAGACTACGAGCAGTACTTC
few,-,TRBJ1-5,TRBV5-1,CASSLAPGANQPQHF,TGCGCCAGCAGCTTGGCCCCCGGAGCAAATCAGCCCCAGCATTTT
-,-,TRBJ1-2,TRBV5-1,CASSSGAQYYGYTF,TGCGCCAGCAGCTCGGGAGCCCAGTACTATGGCTACACCTTC
-,-,TRBJ1-4,TRBV10-2,CASSESGGRGGTNEKLFF,TGCGCCAGCAGTGAGTCGGGGGGGAGAGGAGGAACTAATGAAAAACTGTTTTTT
-,-,TRBJ1-2,TRBV3-1/TRBV3-2,CASSQDYGDYGYTF,TGTGCCAGCAGCCAAGATTACGGGGACTATGGCTACACCTTC
-,-,TRBJ1-1,TRBV30,CAWRADVAEAFF,TGTGCCTGGAGGGCAGATGTGGCTGAAGCTTTCTTT
-,TRBD1,TRBJ1-2,TRBV28,CASSLYGTGENGYTF,TGTGCCAGCAGTTTATATGGGACAGGGGAGAATGGCTACACCTTC
-,-,TRBJ2-3,TRBV10-1,CASSEGGGRADTQYF,TGCGCCAGCAGTGAGGGGGGAGGTCGCGCAGATACGCAGTATTTT
-,TRBD1,TRBJ1-4,TRBV2,CASRDRANEKLFF,TGTGCCAGCAGGGACAGGGCTAATGAAAAACTGTTTTTT
-,-,TRBJ1-1,TRBV10-3,CAIRAAGGGHTEAFF,TGTGCCATCAGGGCCGCCGGGGGGGGACACACTGAAGCTTTCTTT
once,TRBD1,TRBJ2-1,TRBV18,CASAEGALSYNEQFF,TGTGCCAGCGCAGAGGGGGCTCTCTCCTACAATGAGCAGTTCTTC
-,TRBD1,TRBJ2-7,TRBV7-2,CASSWTGTGAYEQYF,TGTGCCAGCAGCTGGACCGGGACAGGGGCCTACGAGCAGTACTTC
-,TRBD2,TRBJ2-1,TRBV18,CASSPGTSGRNEQFF,TGTGCCAGCTCCCCCGGGACTAGCGGGAGAAATGAGCAGTTCTTC
-,TRBD1,TRBJ2-7,TRBV4-3,CASSQRDRPTYEQYF,TGCGCCAGCAGCCAAAGGGACAGGCCTACCTACGAGCAGTACTTC
-,TRBD1,TRBJ1-2,TRBV3-1/TRBV3-2,CASSPLGRDSNYGYTF,TGTGCCAGCAGCCCACTCGGCCGGGACAGTAACTATGGCTACACCTTC
-,-,TRBJ2-7,TRBV1,CTSSPEVASGSYEQYF,-
few,TRBD1,TRBJ2-1,TRBV18,CASSPRDRGQKGEQFF,TGTGCCAGCTCACCCCGAGACAGGGGGCAAAAGGGTGAGCAGTTCTTC
-,TRBD1,TRBJ1-4,TRBV18,CASSPKGAENEKLFF,TGTGCCAGCTCCCCCAAGGGGGCCGAAAATGAAAAACTGTTTTTT
-,TRBD2,TRBJ2-7,TRBV7-2,CASSSWTSSEQYF,TGTGCCAGCAGCTCGTGGACTAGTTCCGAGCAGTACTTC
few,-,TRBJ2-7,TRBV28,CASRTPHDSSSYEQYF,TGTGCCAGCAGAACCCCCCACGACAGTTCCTCCTACGAGCAGTACTTC
-,TRBD2,TRBJ2-7,TRBV3-1/TRBV3-2,CASRPTLAGYEQYF,TGTGCCAGCAGACCCACGCTAGCGGGATACGAGCAGTACTTC
few,-,TRBJ2-1,TRBV7-2,CASSLVLDNEQFF,TGTGCCAGCAGCTTAGTTCTAGACAATGAGCAGTTCTTC
-,TRBD1,TRBJ2-3,TRBV5-1,CASSATGMTDTQYF,TGCGCCAGCAGCGCGACAGGGATGACAGATACGCAGTATTTT
-,-,TRBJ1-3,TRBV7-2,CASEPTQGGNTIYF,TGTGCCAGCGAACCAACGCAGGGCGGAAACACCATATATTTT
few,TRBD2,TRBJ2-1,TRBV7-9,CASTPPGTSGGAGEQFF,TGTGCCAGCACTCCCCCAGGGACTAGCGGGGGGGCCGGTGAGCAGTTCTTC
few,-,TRBJ2-7,TRBV6-5,CASKPGGGQPYEQYF,TGTGCCAGCAAGCCCGGGGGGGGACAGCCCTACGAGCAGTACTTC
-,-,TRBJ1-2,TRBV3-1/TRBV3-2,CASSQRTRDSSGYTF,TGTGCCAGCAGCCAACGCACCAGGGATAGTTCTGGCTACACCTTC
few,-,TRBJ1-6,TRBV19,CASSTRGGDHSPLHF,TGTGCCAGTAGTACCCGGGGGGGGGACCATTCACCCCTCCACTTT
-,TRBD1,TRBJ1-1,TRBV2,CASSSPGTGVNTEAFF,TGTGCCAGCAGTAGTCCCGGGACAGGGGTGAACACTGAAGCTTTCTTT
-,TRBD1,TRBJ1-5,TRBV5-8,CASSPTTGWNQPQHF,TGTGCCAGCAGCCCAACGACAGGGTGGAATCAGCCCCAGCATTTT
-,TRBD2,TRBJ2-5,TRBV7-2,CASSITSGETQYF,TGTGCCAGCAGCATAACTAGCGGGGAGACCCAGTACTTC